The 27 T cell receptor beta chains below come from one sample, sequenced in a study of shared clonotypes between healthy human individuals (dated by TCRdb to 2018 to 2020). Library method: the immunoSEQ multiplex PCR assay. The clones in this table, taken by TCRdb from immuneACCESS, are in-frame only. Not every clone is retained; where verified, under half of the shortfall comes from an unresolved V gene, and the cause of the rest is unknown. The sample data list 2 million to 3 million clones, and approximately 93% of these were observed just once. Jointly, the top ten make up approximately 0.37% of the sample. The sequenced sample was naive CD4+ T cells from PBMCs. The cell subset or site label, as the study defines it: CD45RA+ positively selected. These receptor sequences come from a man between 18 and 35 years old in good health. Some clones in this sample may be carry-over from other donors' samples.

The chain has TRBV6-5 and TRBJ2-3; D is uncertain. Looked up from germline, CDR1 is MNHEY and CDR2 is SVGAGI. This CDR3 has 11 residues. Between the trimmed V and J ends, which lost 7 bases and 4 bases, there was a span of 6 bases. CDR3 protein: CASKRADTQYF. The CDR3 DNA is TGTGCCAGCAAACGGGCAGATACGCAGTATTTT.

Points on this clone: The same CDR3 also results from other DNA sequences found in this sample. The rearrangement uses TRBV30 and TRBJ2-5; D is unresolved. The germline V and J ends were trimmed by 0 bases and 1 base, with 6 bases remaining between them. The germline CDR1 and CDR2 sequences are GTSNPN and SVGIG (reference sequence). The CDR3 covers 13 residues. CDR3 bases: TGTGCCTGGAGTGTACGGGCCCAAGAGACCCAGTACTTC. This translates into CAWSVRAQETQYF.

This chain uses TRBV5-5 with TRBJ2-1; 8 positions agree with TRBD1. CDR3 length: 18 amino acids. The germline gives CDR1 SGHKS, CDR2 YYEKEE (reference sequence). V was clipped by 2 bases and J by 0 bases; unmatched bases: 10. DNA for the CDR3: TGTGCCAGCAGCTTAATCAACGGACAGGGAAGCTCCTACAATGAGCAGTTCTTC. Translation: CASSLINGQGSSYNEQFF.

The chain recombines TRBV28 with TRBJ1-4; D not certain. V lost 3 bases and J lost 7, with 12 bases in between. This CDR3 has 14 amino acids. Germline assignment: CDR1 MDHEN and CDR2 SYDVKM. This CDR3 is CASSFRTPGEKLFF. Here the CDR3 DNA reads TGTGCCAGCAGTTTCCGGACCCCGGGTGAAAAACTGTTTTTT.

CDR3 loop: CASSPMTSGSLYEQYF. In nucleotides, the CDR3 is TGCGCCAGCAGCCCGATGACTAGCGGGAGTCTCTACGAGCAGTACTTC. This sequence joins TRBV5-1 and TRBJ2-5; TRBD2 aligns across 12 bases. The J call may be faulty, since TRBJ2-7 better matches the DNA end. CDR1 SGHRS and CDR2 YFSETQ come from the germline V gene. CDR3 length: 16 residues.

The chain recombines TRBV18 with TRBJ1-1, with TRBD1 identical over 9 bases. Trimming cost V 6 bases and J 3 bases; bases outside gene matches: 5. This CDR3 region has 14 residues. CDR1 KGHSH and CDR2 LQKENI come from the germline V gene. CDR3 sequence (DNA): TGTGCCAGCTCGGACAGGGGATCGTACACTGAAGCTTTCTTT. Its translation is CASSDRGSYTEAFF.

In the case of this clone: This CDR3 is also generated by other DNA sequences in the sample. For the CDR3, the DNA is TGCGCCAGCAGCTTGGCCGGGATGAACACTGAAGCTTTCTTT. Translation: CASSLAGMNTEAFF. This chain uses TRBV5-1 with TRBJ1-1, with no clear D. The germline gives CDR1 SGHRS, CDR2 YFSETQ. The CDR3 covers 14 residues. The V gene lost 0 bases and the J gene lost 0 bases, with 6 bases spanning the gap.

CDR3 residues: CASSSPPGVDSGANVLTF. As DNA, the CDR3 is TGTGCCAGCAGCTCTCCCCCGGGGGTTGACTCTGGGGCCAACGTCCTGACTTTC. The V and J genes are TRBV7-9 and TRBJ2-6; weak D call: TRBD2 (6 bases). This CDR3 is built from 18 residues. Germline CDR1 is SEHNR and CDR2 is FQNEAQ (reference sequence). Trimming shortened V by 4 bases and J by 0 bases, and 16 bases separated the two germline ends.

The rearrangement uses TRBV12-5 and TRBJ1-1; D possibly corresponds to TRBD1 (6 bases). The V end was cut by 6 bases, the J end by 4 bases, with 21 bases between. CDR3 size: 16 residues. CDR1 is LGHNT, CDR2 FRNRAP, per germline. CDR3 in amino acids: CASGSPAGGDITEAFF. The CDR3 bases are TGTGCTAGTGGCTCACCCGCGGGGGGGGACATCACTGAAGCTTTCTTT.

The chain couples TRBV7-8 to TRBJ1-2; possible D gene TRBD1, 5 bases. Per germline, CDR1 SGHVS and CDR2 FQNEAQ. Trimming took off 3 bases at V and 1 base at J, with 9 bases between the two ends. The CDR3 has 14 residues. The CDR3 nucleotides are TGTGCCAGCAGCTTGGTGGGGGGTAACTATGGCTACACCTTC. Its translation: CASSLVGGNYGYTF.

This CDR3 is CASSLSGDTQYF. CDR3 nucleotide sequence: TGTGCCAGCAGCCTCTCGGGCGATACGCAGTATTTT. The chain carries TRBV14 and TRBJ2-3; D is undetermined. CDR1 is SGHDN, CDR2 FVKESK, per germline. V lost 4 bases, J lost 6 bases, and 8 bases lay in between. The CDR3 loop spans 12 amino acids.

The rearrangement uses TRBV19 and TRBJ1-4; D unresolved. The CDR3 runs 13 residues. Per the germline V gene, CDR1 is LNHDA and CDR2 is SQIVND (reference sequence). V lost 4 bases and J 5 bases, leaving 8 bases between the germline ends. The chain's CDR3 is CASSRSLNEKLFF. The CDR3 DNA follows: TGTGCCAGTAGTAGGAGCCTAAATGAAAAACTGTTTTTT.

This clone was seen only once. This sample also contains other DNA sequences that code for the same CDR3. This rearrangement joins TRBV5-6 to TRBJ2-3; 10 bases are shared with TRBD2. Germline CDR1 reads SGHDT; CDR2 reads YYEEEE. Trimming took 1 base from V and 1 from J; bases not matched to a gene: 0. The CDR3 is 15 amino acids. The CDR3 nucleotides read TGTGCCAGCAGCTTGCTAGCGGGAGGCACAGATACGCAGTATTTT. Its translation is CASSLLAGGTDTQYF.

The DNA for the CDR3 is TGCAGCGTTGGGGAGGGTCTGGGCGCTGAAGCTTTCTTT. Translating it yields CSVGEGLGAEAFF. The V gene is TRBV29-1, the J gene TRBJ1-1, with D unresolved. CDR3 size: 13 residues. The germline V and J ends were trimmed by 4 bases and 6 bases, with 15 bases remaining between them. The V gene's germline CDR1 is SQVTM and CDR2 ANQGSEA.

This clone was seen a single time. The chain has TRBV5-8 and TRBJ1-1; D remains ambiguous. This CDR3 region has 12 residues. Per the germline V gene, CDR1 is SGHTS and CDR2 is YDEGEE. Trimming removed 0 bases from V and 5 bases from J, with 5 bases in between. The CDR3 bases are TGTGCCAGCAGCTTGGAGAGGACTGAAGCTTTCTTT. It specifies CASSLERTEAFF.

V is TRBV9 and J is TRBJ2-1; TRBD1 matches 8 bases. The CDR3 is 16 amino acids. Germline CDR1 reads SGDLS; CDR2 reads YYNGEE. Trimming took 5 bases from V and 8 from J; bases not matched to a gene: 15. The CDR3 protein is CASSPAGDRGNHEQFF. The DNA for the CDR3 is TGTGCCAGCAGTCCCGCTGGTGACAGGGGTAACCATGAGCAGTTCTTC. The full variable domain, its missing parts supplied by reference TRBV9 and TRBJ2-1, is DSGVTQTPKHLITATGQRVTLRCSPRSGDLSVYWYQQSLDQGLQFLIQYYNGEERAKGNILERFSAQQFPDLHSELNLSSLELGDSALYFCASSPAGDRGNHEQFFGPGTRLTVL.

The chain employs TRBV6-5 and TRBJ2-1; possible D gene TRBD2, 6 bases. The ends were cut back, 2 bases at V and 2 bases at J, with 10 bases in the middle. This CDR3 comprises 15 residues. The germline gives CDR1 MNHEY, CDR2 SVGAGI. The CDR3 here is CASSYGSGPYNEQFF. The CDR3 DNA reads as TGTGCCAGCAGTTACGGTAGCGGCCCCTACAATGAGCAGTTCTTC.

The table lists this clone with a count of one. This sample also contains other DNA sequences that code for the same CDR3. The rearrangement joins TRBV9 to TRBJ2-3, with 14 bases identical to TRBD2. The germline V gene has CDR1 SGDLS and CDR2 YYNGEE. V lost 3 bases, J lost 2 bases, and 5 bases stayed unmatched. The CDR3 consists of 17 residues. CDR3 coding DNA: TGTGCCAGCAGCGCCGGACTAGCGGGAGGACCCACAGATACGCAGTATTTT. It translates to CASSAGLAGGPTDTQYF.

CDR3 sequence (DNA): TGTGCCAGCAAAGGGGTCGACGAGCAGTACTTC. It specifies CASKGVDEQYF. V usage is TRBV28 and J usage is TRBJ2-7, with D maybe TRBD1 (5 bases). This CDR3 is built from 11 residues. From germline, CDR1 is MDHEN and CDR2 SYDVKM. V lost 7 bases to trimming and J lost 5 bases, with 9 bases between them.

The gene calls are TRBV7-2 and TRBJ2-7, with a weak D call TRBD2 (6 bases). CDR3 length: 13 residues. Trimming removed 1 base at V and 9 bases at J, with 13 bases between. In germline, CDR1 is SGHTA, CDR2 FQGNSA. The CDR3 DNA is TGTGCCAGCAGCTTAGAGGACGGAGGGTGGCAGTACTTC. Translating gives CASSLEDGGWQYF. The whole variable domain, remainder taken from reference TRBV7-2 and TRBJ2-7, is GAGVSQSPSNKVTEKGKDVELRCDPISGHTALYWYRQSLGQGLEFLIYFQGNSAPDKSGLPSDRFSAERTGGSVSTLTIQRTQQEDSAVYLCASSLEDGGWQYFGPGTRLTVT.

This chain links TRBV11-2 with TRBJ2-1; TRBD1 or TRBD2 may be the D gene (5 bases each). Germline lookup yields CDR1 SGHAT and CDR2 FQNNGV. The V end lost 3 bases, the J end lost 8 bases, and 17 bases lay between the germline ends. CDR3 length: 15 amino acids. The CDR3 region is CASSLAWGLQYEQFF. CDR3 DNA: TGTGCCAGCAGCTTGGCTTGGGGGTTACAATATGAGCAGTTCTTC.

This clone occurred a few times. The gene calls are TRBV7-9 and TRBJ1-1, with TRBD1 as a possible D gene (5 bases). The CDR3 extends over 13 amino acids. Germline V CDR1 and CDR2: SEHNR, FQNEAQ (reference sequence). Between the trimmed V and J ends, which lost 4 bases and 4 bases, there was a span of 10 bases. CDR3 coding DNA: TGTGCCAGCAGCTGGGGCACCCTCACTGAAGCTTTCTTT. Amino acid sequence: CASSWGTLTEAFF.

The genes are TRBV28 and TRBJ2-1; tentatively, D is TRBD2 (6 bases). Trimming took 5 bases from V and 1 from J, leaving 9 bases between them. Germline CDR1 MDHEN, CDR2 SYDVKM. The CDR3 spans 14 residues. As DNA, the CDR3 is TGTGCCAGCAGTCCAGCGGGTTCCTACAATGAGCAGTTCTTC. This codes for CASSPAGSYNEQFF.

The chain combines TRBV11-2 with TRBJ1-1; tentative D call: TRBD1 (6 bases). Germline CDR1 is SGHAT and CDR2 is FQNNGV. The CDR3 spans 13 residues. V gave up 2 bases and J gave up 6 bases, with 10 bases separating them. CDR3 bases: TGTGCCAGCAGCTTATTCAGGGGCTCTGAAGCTTTCTTT. Its translation is CASSLFRGSEAFF.

The V call is TRBV27, the J call TRBJ2-1, with no clear D. The germline V gene has CDR1 MNHEY and CDR2 SMNVEV (reference sequence). The CDR3 consists of 13 residues. Trimming shortened V by 1 base and J by 9 bases, and 10 bases separated the two germline ends. The CDR3 protein is CASSLLFWSEQFF. The CDR3 DNA reads as TGTGCCAGCAGTTTATTATTCTGGAGTGAGCAGTTCTTC.

V usage is TRBV6-1 and J usage is TRBJ2-1; possibly TRBD2 for D (6 bases). The CDR3 contains 16 residues. Per germline, CDR1 MNHNS and CDR2 SASEGT. V lost 2 bases and J lost 1, with 12 bases in between. The CDR3 spells CASSEIGGVSYNEQFF. DNA of the CDR3: TGTGCCAGCAGTGAAATCGGAGGGGTGTCCTACAATGAGCAGTTCTTC.

The genes are TRBV9 and TRBJ2-5; the match to TRBD2 covers 7 bases. CDR3 length: 15 amino acids. Germline V gene lookup returns CDR1 SGDLS and CDR2 YYNGEE. The V and J ends lost 0 bases and 4 bases, in that order; junction bases with no gene match: 6. CDR3 amino acids: CASSVGWEGGETQYF. In DNA form, the CDR3 reads TGTGCCAGCAGCGTAGGGTGGGAGGGAGGAGAGACCCAGTACTTC.